Sequencing of this TCR beta chain was carried out in a study of graft-versus-host responses after intestinal transplantation (dated by TCRdb to the early 2020s). Looking at the study overall: Multivisceral, liver-intestinal, or isolated intestinal transplants were received by the recipients. Every recipient was given anti-thymocyte globulin induction, then maintenance tacrolimus and steroids for 2 to 4 years. Graft-versus-host and host-versus-graft alloreactive T cell clones were tracked in the graft, circulation and bone marrow after intestinal transplantation using bulk TCR-beta CDR3 sequencing. Alloreactive clones were identified by sequencing pre-transplant mixed lymphocyte reaction products and comparing these products with unstimulated pre-transplant donor and recipient T cells. The cohort enrolled under 25 intestinal transplant recipients including one retransplant, and a few patients lacking pretransplant specimens were excluded. A peak of at least 4% donor T cells among recipient peripheral blood mononuclear cells was the definition used for donor T cell macrochimerism. Rather than being sequenced by the commercial service, samples from a few later patients were sequenced in-house on an Illumina MiSeq and processed with MiXCR.

This sample's time point label indicates: cells obtained before transplantation from donor or recipient. CD3+CD4+ and CD3+CD8+ populations were FACS-sorted from unstimulated pre-transplant donor and recipient cells taken from spleen or lymph nodes. As regards this clone: The antigen it binds to is not known. The record has no base qualities; no much larger clone is one base away.

The receptor library was made with the immunoSEQ multiplex PCR assay. For most patients, genomic DNA was isolated with the Qiagen DNeasy Blood and Tissue Kit and shipped frozen to Adaptive Biotechnologies for TCR sequencing. For most patients, high-throughput TCR-beta CDR3 sequencing of genomic DNA was performed by Adaptive Biotechnologies. In the paper's pipeline: Adaptive's ImmunoSEQ software was the source of the TCR sequencing data for around 20 patients, while a few other patients were processed with MiXCR and VDJtools. CD4 versus CD8 sorting errors were corrected by removing sequences found in both subsets at a frequency ratio below 5:1. CDR3 nucleotide sequences shared between donor and recipient were removed because their origin could not be assigned. Alloreactive clones required at least 2-fold expansion over unstimulated cells and minimum CFSE-low frequency of 0.002% (template counts) or 0.001% (read counts). Clones were considered mappable if detected in sequenced pre-transplant spleen, lymph node, or MLR CFSE-low populations of the donor or recipient. The cumulative frequency of alloreactive clones was calculated as a percentage of all sequences, weighted by copy number. TCRdb took over this immuneACCESS table, retaining in-frame rearrangements with V and J assigned. Such tables are incomplete; in checked studies, under half of the missing clones stem from an unresolved V gene, and the remainder is unexplained. The D gene and trimming were derived from the DNA, and the V and J assignments and clone size from that table. Within this sample are fewer than 95,000 clones, with 92% of them counted one time only. The ten largest clones take up roughly 0.36% of the sample.

Results and caveats for the whole study, not just this receptor: GvH clones turned up in recipient bone marrow, with some appearing earlier in ileal mucosa or blood, a pattern consistent with an intestinal mucosal origin. Early after transplant, declines in HvG clones were associated with peak levels of circulating GvH clones. In patients with donor T cell macrochimerism, the allografts had high GvH to HvG T cell clonal ratios. The relatively low number and heterogeneity of intestinal transplant patients limited the conclusions.

The cysteine opens and the phenylalanine closes a CDR3 of 13 amino acids. The read is trimmed to its CDR3 DNA, 39 bases read in frame from base 1. V sheds 0 bases and J sheds 4 bases, leaving 9 bases between their ends. CDR1 is given as GTSNPN and CDR2 as SVGIG, both from the germline V gene (reference sequence). The chain employs TRBV30 and TRBJ1-2; the D segment cannot be called with confidence. This receptor was identified in a human donor who was the organ donor for an intestinal transplant. Sequencing was performed on unstimulated CD8+ T cells sorted from spleen or lymph node cells, taken before transplant. In nucleotide form, the sequence is TGTGCCTGGAGTGTACGCAGGTTCTATGGCTACACCTTC. This translates into CAWSVRRFYGYTF.